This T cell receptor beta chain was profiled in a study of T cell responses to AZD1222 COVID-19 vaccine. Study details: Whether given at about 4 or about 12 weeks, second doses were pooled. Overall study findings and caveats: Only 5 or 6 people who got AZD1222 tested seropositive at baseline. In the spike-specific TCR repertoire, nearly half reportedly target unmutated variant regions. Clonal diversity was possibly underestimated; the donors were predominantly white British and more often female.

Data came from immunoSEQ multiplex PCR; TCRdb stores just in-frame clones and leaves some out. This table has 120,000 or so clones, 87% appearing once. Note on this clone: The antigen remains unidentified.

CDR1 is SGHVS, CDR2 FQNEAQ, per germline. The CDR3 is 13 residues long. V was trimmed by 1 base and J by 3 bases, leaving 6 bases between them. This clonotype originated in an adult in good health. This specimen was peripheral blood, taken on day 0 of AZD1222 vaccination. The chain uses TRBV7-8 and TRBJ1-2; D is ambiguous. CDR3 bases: TGTGCCAGCAGCTTAGGCCCAGACTATGGCTACACCTTC. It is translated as CASSLGPDYGYTF.